This T cell receptor (beta chain) derives from a study of early T cells in non-severe SARS-CoV-2 infection. Study context: The chains were unpaired, and the sequenced material was bulk RNA from unsorted whole blood.

Germline V gives CDR1 SQVTM, CDR2 ANQGSEA. The CDR3 extends over 11 amino acids. Trimming stripped 1 base from V and 0 bases from J, with 0 bases between. MiXCR was run by TCRdb on the 5' RACE reads, yielding one entry per CDR3 protein. The table shows tens of thousands of distinct CDR3 sequences, with 10% to 15% occurring only once. The genes are TRBV29-1 and TRBJ1-2; D ambiguous. The specimen was whole blood. The receptor was isolated from an adult who was a healthcare worker with PCR-confirmed SARS-CoV-2 infection or an uninfected control (not recorded which). This chain's CDR3 is CSVEANYGYTF. The CDR3 nucleotides read TGCAGCGTTGAAGCTAACTATGGCTACACCTTC. Drawing the rest from reference TRBV29-1 and TRBJ1-2, the complete variable domain is SAVISQKPSRDICQRGTSLTIQCQVDSQVTMMFWYRQQPGQSLTLIATANQGSEATYESGFVIDKFPISRPNLTFSTLTVSNMSPEDSSIYLCSVEANYGYTFGSGTRLTVV.